These 29 T cell receptor beta chains came from one sample sequenced in a study of identical twins. TCRdb passed the 5' RACE reads through MiXCR, listing each CDR3 protein once. Found here are some 690,000 distinct CDR3 sequences, over 20% of them singletons; the top ten hold roughly 4%. These data also featured in a second study, about T cells expressing NK-cell markers.

Sequencing was carried out using PBMCs. The receptors were sampled from a woman aged 18-30 years in good health.

The chain joins TRBV11-3 to TRBJ2-3; D is ambiguous. The germline V gene has CDR1 SGHNT and CDR2 YENEEA. With 6 bases removed from V and 4 bases from J, the gap between germline ends came to 11 bases. CDR3 length: 13 residues. The CDR3 nucleotides read TGTGCCAGCAGTCTAATGGGGTCAGATACGCAGTATTTT. As protein: CASSLMGSDTQYF.

This sequence joins TRBV12-3 or TRBV12-4 and TRBJ2-5; 10 bases align to TRBD2. This CDR3 contains 15 residues. V shed 6 bases and J 0 bases; nucleotides not matched to a gene: 4. The DNA of the CDR3 is TGTGCCAGCAGGAAGACTAGCGGGTACCAAGAGACCCAGTACTTC. It codes for CASRKTSGYQETQYF.

This clonotype was observed at least ten times. V is TRBV20-1 and J is TRBJ2-4; tentatively, D is TRBD2 (6 bases). V was cut by 5 bases and J by 9 bases, with 14 bases left in between. The germline V gene has CDR1 DFQATT and CDR2 SNEGSKA (reference sequence). The CDR3 loop spans 12 amino acids. CDR3 bases: TGCAGTGCTCTCGGGCGGGATGGCATTCAGTACTTC. Translation: CSALGRDGIQYF.

The chain links TRBV9 to TRBJ2-1; possibly TRBD2 for D (5 bases). Trimming left V 3 bases short and J 2 bases short, with 15 bases between. This CDR3 is 16 amino acids long. Germline V lookup: CDR1 SGDLS, CDR2 YYNGEE. This chain's CDR3 is CASSARGFETYNEQFF. DNA for the CDR3: TGTGCCAGCAGCGCCCGAGGGTTCGAAACCTACAATGAGCAGTTCTTC.

Only a few counts were recorded for this clonotype. This chain links TRBV4-2 with TRBJ1-1, with 9 bases matching TRBD1. The germline V gene encodes CDR1 LGHNA and CDR2 YNFKEQ. This CDR3 spans 10 amino acids. Germline trimming cut 8 bases from V and 10 bases from J; bases unmatched to any gene: 2. The CDR3 protein is CASGGQGAFF. DNA of the CDR3: TGTGCCAGCGGGGGACAGGGAGCTTTCTTT.

The rearrangement uses TRBV6-2 or TRBV6-3 and TRBJ2-1; D might be TRBD2 (6 bases). Trimming took 6 bases from V and 9 from J, leaving 12 bases between them. The germline gives CDR1 MNHEY, CDR2 SVGEGT. The CDR3 runs to 12 residues. Written as DNA, the CDR3 is TGTGCCAGCAGGGGGGGAGCGAGTGAGCAGTTCTTC. Its translation is CASRGGASEQFF.

Ten or more counts support this clonotype. The V gene is TRBV11-2, the J gene TRBJ1-2; no clear D. V shed 0 bases and J shed 5 bases, with 7 bases lying between them. Germline CDR1 SGHAT, CDR2 FQNNGV. The CDR3 extends over 13 amino acids. The CDR3 DNA sequence: TGTGCCAGCAGCTTAGATCGAGATTATGGCTACACCTTC. It encodes CASSLDRDYGYTF.

In this sample, this clonotype turned up many times. This chain links TRBV2 with TRBJ2-1; 7 bases fit TRBD1. Germline CDR1 is SNHLY and CDR2 is FYNNEI. CDR3 length: 15 amino acids. Germline trimming cut 7 bases from V and 4 bases from J; bases unmatched to any gene: 10. CDR3 in amino acids: CASIVDRAEYNEQFF. The CDR3 region has the DNA TGTGCCAGCATCGTCGACAGGGCTGAATACAATGAGCAGTTCTTC.

The chain is built from TRBV5-1 and TRBJ2-1; TRBD2 agrees at 9 bases. V gave up 2 bases and J gave up 7 bases; unmatched junction bases: 4. This CDR3 contains 14 residues. CDR1 is SGHRS and CDR2 is YFSETQ in the germline V gene. The CDR3 reads CASSLGLAWNEQFF. The CDR3 region has the DNA TGCGCCAGCAGCTTAGGACTAGCGTGGAATGAGCAGTTCTTC.

This clonotype came up many times. The V and J genes are TRBV12-3 or TRBV12-4 and TRBJ2-5, with TRBD2 identical over 8 bases. The length of the CDR3 is 14 residues. V gave up 6 bases and J gave up 5 bases; unmatched junction bases: 8. CDR3 in amino acids: CASSPGGVRETQYF. The DNA of the CDR3 is TGTGCCAGCAGCCCGGGAGGGGTTAGGGAGACCCAGTACTTC.

This clonotype was detected many times. The genes are TRBV5-1 and TRBJ1-1, with TRBD1 matching 10 bases. This CDR3 has 15 residues. Trimming took 4 bases from V and 6 from J; bases not matched to a gene: 9. CDR1 is SGHRS, CDR2 YFSETQ, per germline. Here the CDR3 reads CASSNPGTGAPEAFF. For the CDR3, the DNA is TGCGCCAGCAGCAACCCCGGGACAGGGGCGCCTGAAGCTTTCTTT. Full variable domain (outside the CDR3, taken from reference TRBV5-1 and TRBJ1-1): KAGVTQTPRYLIKTRGQQVTLSCSPISGHRSVSWYQQTPGQGLQFLFEYFSETQRNKGNFPGRFSGRQFSNSRSEMNVSTLELGDSALYLCASSNPGTGAPEAFFGQGTRLTVV.

This clonotype was recorded a few times. The CDR3 DNA reads as TGTGCCAGCAGTGAATTGGGCAGGGAGAGCGAAAAACTGTTTTTT. Protein: CASSELGRESEKLFF. V and J are TRBV25-1 and TRBJ1-4, with a possible D match to TRBD1 (5 bases). The germline V gene encodes CDR1 MGHDK and CDR2 SYGVNS. Trimming stripped 1 base from V and 8 bases from J, with 14 bases between. The CDR3 is 15 residues long. The complete variable domain, with remaining parts taken from reference TRBV25-1 and TRBJ1-4, reads EADIYQTPRYLVIGTGKKITLECSQTMGHDKMYWYQQDPGMELHLIHYSYGVNSTEKGDLSSESTVSRIRTEHFPLTLESARPSHTSQYLCASSELGRESEKLFFGSGTQLSVL.

This clonotype has only one observation. This rearrangement joins TRBV3-1 to TRBJ2-3; D remains ambiguous. There are 16 residues in the CDR3. Deletions cut 3 bases from V and 0 bases from J, with 13 bases between. In germline, CDR1 is LGHDT, CDR2 YNNKEL (reference sequence). The CDR3 DNA is TGTGCCAGCAGCCAGGCGGATCAAACTAGCACAGATACGCAGTATTTT. This sequence encodes CASSQADQTSTDTQYF.

This clonotype has more than one count but fewer than ten. The chain recombines TRBV6-1 with TRBJ2-7, with D tentatively TRBD2 (6 bases). CDR3 length: 15 residues. Germline CDR1 reads MNHNS; CDR2 reads SASEGT. V was shortened by 7 bases and J by 0 bases, with 16 bases between the two germline ends. The CDR3 DNA reads TGTGCCAGCACCCTATGGGACGGGAGCTCCTACGAGCAGTACTTC. Translating it yields CASTLWDGSSYEQYF.

The chain links TRBV20-1 to TRBJ1-5; 10 bases agree with TRBD1. The germline gives CDR1 DFQATT, CDR2 SNEGSKA (reference sequence). The CDR3 consists of 18 residues. V trimming: 6 bases; J trimming: 5 bases; junction bases outside the gene matches: 19. The CDR3 nucleotides are TGCAGTGCCACCAGATACCGGGACAGGGGAGGGAGTGATCAGCCCCAGCATTTT. Residues: CSATRYRDRGGSDQPQHF.

This clonotype was seen only a few times. The genes are TRBV6-5 and TRBJ2-7; D may be TRBD1 (6 bases). Germline CDR1 MNHEY, CDR2 SVGAGI. The ends were cut back, 2 bases at V and 0 bases at J, with 11 bases in the middle. The CDR3 has 15 amino acids. Here the CDR3 DNA reads TGTGCCAGCAGTTACACCGACAGGACCTCCTACGAGCAGTACTTC. Its translation is CASSYTDRTSYEQYF.

The chain's CDR3 is CASSQDRSGNYEQYF. The DNA for the CDR3 is TGCGCCAGCAGCCAAGACCGAAGCGGGAACTACGAGCAGTACTTC. V and J are TRBV4-1 and TRBJ2-7, with 7 positions matching TRBD2. The CDR3 extends over 15 amino acids. The V segment lost 0 bases and the J segment 3 bases; nucleotides outside the gene matches: 5. Germline V CDR1 and CDR2: MGHRA, YSYEKL.

This clonotype has just a few counts. This chain links TRBV10-3 with TRBJ2-1; D not resolved. The CDR3 runs to 16 residues. The V gene lost 8 bases and the J gene lost 1 base, with 18 bases spanning the gap. From germline, CDR1 is ENHRY and CDR2 SYGVKD. CDR3 region: CAISPSGYPSYNEQFF. The CDR3 region has the DNA TGTGCCATCTCCCCTTCCGGGTACCCTTCCTACAATGAGCAGTTCTTC.

The chain employs TRBV5-1 and TRBJ2-3; the D gene is possibly TRBD2 (5 bases). The CDR3 runs 16 residues. V was shortened by 0 bases and J by 11 bases, with 22 bases between the two germline ends. Germline CDR1 is SGHRS and CDR2 is YFSETQ. The CDR3 loop reads CASSLEAGVRKRRQYF. The CDR3 bases are TGCGCCAGCAGCTTGGAAGCCGGGGTTAGAAAAAGGAGGCAGTATTTT. Full variable domain (missing parts from reference TRBV5-1 and TRBJ2-3): KAGVTQTPRYLIKTRGQQVTLSCSPISGHRSVSWYQQTPGQGLQFLFEYFSETQRNKGNFPGRFSGRQFSNSRSEMNVSTLELGDSALYLCASSLEAGVRKRRQYFGPGTRLTVL.

In its sample, this clonotype was seen a few times. V and J are TRBV29-1 and TRBJ2-2, with D perhaps being TRBD1 or TRBD2 (6 bases each). The CDR3 has 13 residues. In germline, CDR1 is SQVTM, CDR2 ANQGSEA. The V and J ends lost 6 bases and 7 bases respectively, with 15 bases between them. The CDR3 region has the DNA TGCAGCGTGGGGGGCTGGGCAGGCGGGGAGCTGTTTTTT. It is translated as CSVGGWAGGELFF.

This sequence joins TRBV4-2 and TRBJ2-7; possible D gene TRBD1, 6 bases. This CDR3 comprises 15 residues. V dropped 4 bases and J dropped 2 bases, with 15 bases sitting between them. From germline, CDR1 is LGHNA and CDR2 YNFKEQ. The CDR3 here is CASSPSNRAAYEQYF. CDR3 in DNA: TGTGCCAGCAGCCCTAGCAACAGGGCCGCCTACGAGCAGTACTTC.

This clonotype was recorded at least ten times. V gene TRBV12-3 or TRBV12-4 combines with J gene TRBJ2-5, with D hard to call. Trimming shortened V by 5 bases and J by 5 bases, and 6 bases separated the two germline ends. This CDR3 comprises 11 residues. The CDR3 loop is CASSQSETQYF. The CDR3 DNA sequence: TGTGCCAGCAGTCAATCGGAGACCCAGTACTTC.

This clonotype has a single count. V gene TRBV12-3 or TRBV12-4 combines with J gene TRBJ2-7; 12 nucleotides align to TRBD2. The CDR3 contains 14 residues. V shed 8 bases and J 6 bases; nucleotides not matched to a gene: 8. In DNA form, the CDR3 reads TGTGCCAGCCAGAGACTAGCGGGAGTTGGCGAGCAGTACTTC. This gives the protein CASQRLAGVGEQYF.

In its sample, this clonotype was seen many times. The chain uses TRBV10-3 and TRBJ2-3; no definite D call. The CDR3 totals 16 residues. Germline CDR1 reads ENHRY; CDR2 reads SYGVKD. The V end lost 4 bases, the J end lost 5 bases, and 19 bases lay between the germline ends. CDR3 residues: CAISALRAGPRDTQYF. DNA of the CDR3: TGTGCCATCAGTGCCCTTCGGGCCGGTCCCAGAGATACGCAGTATTTT.

This sequence joins TRBV20-1 and TRBJ2-5; 8 bases are shared with TRBD2. The length of the CDR3 is 14 residues. V lost 7 bases and J lost 5; bases outside the gene matches: 12. Germline V gives CDR1 DFQATT, CDR2 SNEGSKA (reference sequence). CDR3 in amino acids: CSGILLAGRETQYF. The CDR3 DNA reads as TGCAGTGGCATCCTTCTAGCGGGCCGCGAGACCCAGTACTTC.

The table lists this clonotype with many counts. This chain connects TRBV27 to TRBJ2-7; D may be TRBD2 (6 bases). This CDR3 contains 14 residues. The germline gives CDR1 MNHEY, CDR2 SMNVEV (reference sequence). V gave up 5 bases and J gave up 7 bases, with 18 bases separating them. In nucleotides, the CDR3 is TGTGCCAGCAGTGTGGGTGGGAGGATGGGAGAGCAGTACTTC. Residues: CASSVGGRMGEQYF.

The rearrangement joins TRBV20-1 to TRBJ2-7; TRBD1 might be the D (6 bases). Per the germline V gene, CDR1 is DFQATT and CDR2 is SNEGSKA (reference sequence). The CDR3 sequence is 13 residues long. V shed 3 bases and J shed 2 bases, with 11 bases lying between them. The DNA of the CDR3 is TGCAGTGCTAGTAGCGACAGGCCCTACGAGCAGTACTTC. Encoded protein: CSASSDRPYEQYF.

The genes are TRBV27 and TRBJ2-5; D may match TRBD1 or TRBD2 (5 bases each). V shed 4 bases and J shed 9 bases, with 21 bases lying between them. The CDR3 has 15 amino acids. Germline assignment: CDR1 MNHEY and CDR2 SMNVEV (reference sequence). CDR3 amino acids: CASSSPTRARGPQYF. The CDR3, as DNA: TGTGCCAGCAGTTCTCCCACAAGGGCACGGGGACCCCAGTACTTC.

This chain joins TRBV5-5 and TRBJ1-1, with TRBD1 as a possible D gene (6 bases). Looked up from germline, CDR1 is SGHKS and CDR2 is YYEKEE (reference sequence). Between the trimmed V and J ends, which lost 1 base and 0 bases, there was a span of 10 bases. The CDR3 covers 15 residues. The CDR3 DNA sequence: TGTGCCAGCAGCTTGCGGACAGTAATGAACACTGAAGCTTTCTTT. This sequence encodes CASSLRTVMNTEAFF.